This TCR beta chain was documented in a study of technical replicates of blood from a few donors. Sequenced by immunoSEQ multiplex PCR; TCRdb stores in-frame clones only, minus some. The top ten clones hold more than 0.15% of a sample with about 84,000 clones, 95% to 98% of them seen once. Trimming pared 4 bases from V and 1 base from J, leaving 8 bases between. Germline loops: CDR1 SGHDT, CDR2 YYEEEE. The CDR3 is 13 residues long. The TCR sequence derives from a human donor in good health. The chain uses TRBV5-6 and TRBJ2-5; weak D call: TRBD1 (6 bases). Sequenced: T cells isolated from PBMCs. CDR3 amino acids: CASSEDSQETQYF. CDR3 coding DNA: TGTGCCAGCAGCGAGGACAGCCAAGAGACCCAGTACTTC.